What follows is one T cell receptor beta chain and its context. Original processing methods: The assay estimated nucleated cells by amplifying reference gene primers. Repertoires were generated with immunoSEQ multiplex PCR, while TCRdb's copy carries only in-frame clones and drops some. D and trimming were read from the DNA, whereas the V and J calls and clone size are those reported in that table. The sample has 160,000 or so clones; about four fifths are singletons. The CDR3 runs to 15 residues. The germline V and J ends were trimmed by 1 base and 4 bases, with 11 bases remaining between them. In germline, CDR1 is MDHEN, CDR2 SYDVKM. The data were taken from a study of blood T cell repertoires in COVID-19. The wider study: Sites in the United States, Italy and Spain provided acute and convalescent COVID-19 samples. From T cells, B-cell-depleted T cells, or PBMCs came the material, which was cDNA or gDNA.

J is TRBJ1-5 and V is TRBV28, with a weak D call TRBD1 (5 bases). The source of this sequence is a man between 65 and 85 years old with active or convalescent COVID-19. Sample: peripheral blood. The CDR3 region has the DNA TGTGCCAGCAGTTTATCCCTAGGGGCTAATCAGCCCCAGCATTTT. Its translation: CASSLSLGANQPQHF.